These 16 T cell receptor beta chains originate from one sample sequenced in a study of beta chain features in type 1 diabetes. Expressed TCRB transcripts got sequenced, as all isolated RNA was reverse transcribed. Data came from immunoSEQ multiplex PCR; TCRdb stores just in-frame clones and leaves some out. The sample shows just over 150,000 clones, 11% of them seen only once. Sequencing was done on a sample of central memory CD4+ T cells from blood. These receptors came from a young man in good health.

The chain links TRBV4-2 to TRBJ2-2; D might be TRBD2 (5 bases). Trimming left V 1 base short and J 0 bases short, with 9 bases between. The CDR3 has 16 residues. The germline V gene encodes CDR1 LGHNA and CDR2 YNFKEQ. The CDR3 DNA reads as TGTGCCAGCAGCCAAGCTATCGGGGCGAACACCGGGGAGCTGTTTTTT. It yields the protein CASSQAIGANTGELFF.

This chain connects TRBV7-2 to TRBJ1-1; TRBD1 aligns across 9 bases. Germline CDR1 is SGHTA and CDR2 is FQGNSA. The CDR3 length is 15 residues. J gave up 5 bases and V 2 bases, and 6 bases lay outside the gene matches. CDR3 region: CASSLNRGQGTEAFF. The CDR3, as DNA: TGTGCCAGCAGCTTAAACAGGGGGCAAGGGACTGAAGCTTTCTTT. The full variable domain, rest sourced from reference TRBV7-2 and TRBJ1-1, is GAGVSQSPSNKVTEKGKDVELRCDPISGHTALYWYRQSLGQGLEFLIYFQGNSAPDKSGLPSDRFSAERTGGSVSTLTIQRTQQEDSAVYLCASSLNRGQGTEAFFGQGTRLTVV.

The rearrangement links TRBV10-3 to TRBJ2-1, with 8 positions matching TRBD2. The junction had 12 bases not matched to a gene; V was cut back by 4 bases and J by 4 bases. Germline loops: CDR1 ENHRY, CDR2 SYGVKD. The CDR3 spans 17 residues. The CDR3 region is CAISGSSGVNLYNEQFF. In DNA, the CDR3 is TGTGCCATCAGTGGAAGTAGCGGGGTTAATTTGTACAATGAGCAGTTCTTC.

The table lists this clone with a few counts. This chain uses TRBV7-2 with TRBJ1-2; D is ambiguous. V was clipped by 5 bases and J by 8 bases, with 21 bases between them. Germline CDR1 SGHTA, CDR2 FQGNSA. The CDR3 contains 15 residues. The CDR3 bases are TGTGCCAGCAGCCGCTCGTCCTTGAACGCTATAGGCTACACCTTC. Translation: CASSRSSLNAIGYTF.

This clone has only a few counts. The genes are TRBV6-5 and TRBJ2-3, with 7 nucleotides matching TRBD2. Germline lookup yields CDR1 MNHEY and CDR2 SVGAGI. The length of the CDR3 is 12 residues. Trimming at V came to 6 bases and at J to 8 bases, leaving 5 bases not matched to a gene. CDR3 loop: CASRPSSGTQYF. CDR3 coding DNA: TGTGCCAGCAGGCCATCTAGCGGTACGCAGTATTTT.

This chain joins TRBV28 and TRBJ2-7; D is unresolved. Germline loops: CDR1 MDHEN, CDR2 SYDVKM. Trimming shortened V by 2 bases and J by 2 bases, and 13 bases separated the two germline ends. The CDR3 contains 15 residues. Here the CDR3 reads CASSLRVGGAYEQYF. Here the CDR3 DNA reads TGTGCCAGCAGTTTAAGGGTGGGCGGAGCCTACGAGCAGTACTTC.

The chain links TRBV18 to TRBJ1-1, with D maybe TRBD1 (5 bases). V lost 2 bases and J 4 bases, leaving 11 bases between the germline ends. There are 14 residues in the CDR3. Germline V gene sequence: CDR1 KGHSH, CDR2 LQKENI. The CDR3 region has the DNA TGTGCCAGCTCACCAAAGGGCCAGGGCACTGAAGCTTTCTTT. It translates to CASSPKGQGTEAFF.

This clone has more than one count but fewer than ten. The gene calls are TRBV14 and TRBJ2-2; no clear D. There are 16 residues in the CDR3. Trimming took off 5 bases at V and 6 bases at J, with 19 bases between the two ends. CDR1 and CDR2 from the germline V gene are SGHDN and FVKESK. The CDR3 sequence is CASSMSIGWSAGELFF. The CDR3 coding sequence is TGTGCCAGCAGCATGTCCATAGGATGGTCCGCCGGGGAGCTGTTTTTT.

The V call is TRBV27, the J call TRBJ2-3; 8 nucleotides agree with TRBD2. The CDR3 totals 14 residues. Germline values: CDR1 MNHEY, CDR2 SMNVEV (reference sequence). The ends lost 5 bases at V and 3 bases at J; junction bases unmatched: 4. CDR3 DNA: TGTGCCAGCAGTCGACGACTAGCGACAGATACGCAGTATTTT. It yields the protein CASSRRLATDTQYF.

This clone was seen repeatedly, ten times or more. The chain links TRBV9 to TRBJ1-5; D is ambiguous. There are 13 residues in the CDR3. Between the trimmed V and J ends, which lost 2 bases and 4 bases, there was a span of 7 bases. Germline lookup yields CDR1 SGDLS and CDR2 YYNGEE. The CDR3 protein is CASSVSGNQPQHF. The CDR3 DNA is TGTGCCAGCAGCGTGTCGGGAAATCAGCCCCAGCATTTT.

This clone was counted a few times. The chain uses TRBV4-3 and TRBJ1-4, with 9 positions matching TRBD1. The CDR3 consists of 15 residues. Germline loops: CDR1 LGHNA, CDR2 YSLEER. Germline trimming cut 3 bases from V and 4 bases from J; bases unmatched to any gene: 3. The CDR3 DNA reads TGCGCCAGCAGCCATACAGGGGGCCTTAATGAAAAACTGTTTTTT. This codes for CASSHTGGLNEKLFF.

The J gene is TRBJ1-1, the V gene TRBV5-1; 8 bases match TRBD1. Per the germline V gene, CDR1 is SGHRS and CDR2 is YFSETQ. V was pared by 3 bases and J by 5 bases, with 12 bases of the junction left unmatched. The CDR3 is 16 amino acids. The chain's CDR3 is CASSYDSGGSGTEAFF. For the CDR3, the DNA is TGCGCCAGCAGCTACGATTCAGGGGGCTCCGGAACTGAAGCTTTCTTT.

There are many counts of this clone. This chain joins TRBV10-3 and TRBJ2-7, with unresolved D. From germline, CDR1 is ENHRY and CDR2 SYGVKD. This CDR3 region has 15 residues. Trimming took 2 bases from V and 0 from J, leaving 11 bases between them. Here the CDR3 reads CAISEEQQSSYEQYF. CDR3 DNA: TGTGCCATCAGTGAGGAACAGCAGAGCTCCTACGAGCAGTACTTC.

The V call is TRBV30, the J call TRBJ2-2; D gene ambiguous. The CDR3 runs to 14 residues. CDR1 and CDR2 (germline): GTSNPN, SVGIG (reference sequence). V was pared by 7 bases and J by 1 base, with 13 bases between. This CDR3 is CASPWEGNTGELFF. CDR3 nucleotide sequence: TGTGCCTCCCCATGGGAAGGGAACACCGGGGAGCTGTTTTTT.

This clone was seen only a few times. The chain employs TRBV5-4 and TRBJ1-1; D remains unclear. The CDR3 totals 13 residues. V gave up 0 bases and J gave up 4 bases, with 7 bases separating them. CDR1 and CDR2 (germline): SGHNT, YYREEE (reference sequence). The CDR3 here is CASSLDEGTEAFF. Here the CDR3 DNA reads TGTGCCAGCAGCTTGGACGAGGGCACTGAAGCTTTCTTT.

This clone was picked up a small number of times. The chain is built from TRBV4-1 and TRBJ2-4; TRBD2 matches 14 bases. The germline V gene encodes CDR1 MGHRA and CDR2 YSYEKL. The CDR3 runs 18 residues. The trim removed 3 bases at V and 0 bases at J, leaving 4 bases unmatched. The CDR3 DNA is TGCGCCAGCAGCCACGGACTAGCGGGGGGCCTAGCCAAAAACATTCAGTACTTC. Protein: CASSHGLAGGLAKNIQYF.